The 17 T cell receptor beta chains reported below all come from one sample, sequenced in a study of T cell repertoires in cytomegalovirus infection. One entry per CDR3 protein, called by TCRdb with MiXCR from the reads. The table records 700,000 to 900,000 distinct CDR3 sequences, approximately 32% of them present only once. No antigen has been identified for these receptors. The sample in question was cultured CD8+ T cells from PBMCs, obtained from culture after CMV antigen stimulation. The receptors originated from a human donor in good health (CMV status not recorded). Some clones in this sample may be carry-over from other donors' samples.

The chain joins TRBV12-3 or TRBV12-4 to TRBJ2-5; no definite D call. V gave up 1 base and J gave up 1 base, with 7 bases separating them. The CDR3 runs 14 residues. The CDR3 protein is CASSLGRSQETQYF. The CDR3, as DNA: TGTGCCAGCAGTTTAGGTCGAAGCCAAGAGACCCAGTACTTC.

The J gene is TRBJ2-7, the V gene TRBV7-9; TRBD2 matches 9 bases. There are 17 residues in the CDR3. Germline loops: CDR1 SEHNR, CDR2 FQNEAQ (reference sequence). The V and J ends lost 5 bases and 3 bases, in that order; junction bases with no gene match: 14. DNA for the CDR3: TGTGCCAGCAGCGACCTCAAAGCGGGGGGCTCGGGCTACGAGCAGTACTTC. Translated, it gives CASSDLKAGGSGYEQYF.

The sample holds many counts of this clonotype. The rearrangement joins TRBV7-2 to TRBJ2-5; 8 nucleotides align to TRBD2. Germline CDR1 and CDR2: SGHTA and FQGNSA. V was clipped by 1 base and J by 0 bases; unmatched bases: 16. This CDR3 spans 20 amino acids. The CDR3 spells CASSLEDYPAGEQYQETQYF. The DNA for the CDR3 is TGTGCCAGCAGCTTAGAGGACTACCCAGCGGGGGAACAGTACCAAGAGACCCAGTACTTC.

The V gene is TRBV20-1, the J gene TRBJ2-2, with 14 bases aligning to TRBD2. Trimming removed 3 bases from V and 6 bases from J; junction bases left unmatched: 6. The CDR3 extends over 16 amino acids. The germline V gene has CDR1 DFQATT and CDR2 SNEGSKA (reference sequence). The CDR3 bases are TGCAGTGCTAGGCTGACTAGCGGGGGGGAGGCCGGGGAGCTGTTTTTT. Amino acids: CSARLTSGGEAGELFF.

This clonotype showed up many times. This chain connects TRBV7-8 to TRBJ2-5, with TRBD2 matching 9 bases. CDR3 length: 15 amino acids. CDR1 and CDR2 from the germline V gene are SGHVS and FQNEAQ. Trimming removed 5 bases from V and 2 bases from J; junction bases left unmatched: 6. The CDR3 here is CASSVRGGLQETQYF. The CDR3 bases are TGTGCCAGCAGCGTGCGGGGGGGACTTCAAGAGACCCAGTACTTC.

The chain recombines TRBV12-3 or TRBV12-4 with TRBJ2-1; 10 nucleotides line up with TRBD1. The CDR3 length is 14 residues. V lost 4 bases and J lost 8; bases outside the gene matches: 5. The CDR3 region has the DNA TGTGCCAGCAGTTCGGGACAGGGGCTGGATGAGCAGTTCTTC. Its translation is CASSSGQGLDEQFF.

This clonotype appeared a few times. V usage is TRBV6-1 and J usage is TRBJ1-1; unclear D gene. Trimming left V 3 bases short and J 6 bases short, with 14 bases between. Germline V gene sequence: CDR1 MNHNS, CDR2 SASEGT. The CDR3 is 14 amino acids. The CDR3 DNA reads TGTGCCAGCAGTGACGGACGGATGATCGCTGAAGCTTTCTTT. Its translation is CASSDGRMIAEAFF.

The V and J genes are TRBV27 and TRBJ2-7, with 7 nucleotides matching TRBD1. The V and J ends lost 4 bases and 3 bases, in that order; junction bases with no gene match: 9. CDR3 length: 15 residues. Germline assignment: CDR1 MNHEY and CDR2 SMNVEV (reference sequence). The CDR3: CASSYTGTDLYEQYF. Written as DNA, the CDR3 is TGTGCCAGCAGTTACACCGGGACAGACCTCTACGAGCAGTACTTC.

This clonotype has only a few counts. The chain links TRBV6-6 to TRBJ1-1; D uncertain. V dropped 7 bases and J dropped 2 bases, with 14 bases sitting between them. CDR3 length equals 14 residues. CDR1 and CDR2 (germline): MNHNY, SVGAGI (reference sequence). As DNA, the CDR3 is TGTGCCAGCACCGAACGGTGGGAAAACACTGAAGCTTTCTTT. It encodes CASTERWENTEAFF.

This clonotype has at least ten counts. The chain carries TRBV10-3 and TRBJ1-4, with 9 nucleotides matching TRBD1. The CDR3 contains 16 residues. The germline gives CDR1 ENHRY, CDR2 SYGVKD. With V trimmed by 3 bases and J by 7 bases, 9 bases remained unmatched. CDR3 loop: CAISDPPGQGSEKLFF. The CDR3 bases are TGTGCCATCAGTGACCCGCCGGGACAGGGTAGTGAAAAACTGTTTTTT.

The chain carries TRBV20-1 and TRBJ2-1, with TRBD2 identical over 8 bases. Germline trimming cut 6 bases from V and 4 bases from J; bases unmatched to any gene: 8. The CDR3 has 14 amino acids. Per germline, CDR1 DFQATT and CDR2 SNEGSKA (reference sequence). CDR3 DNA sequence: TGCAGTGCCTCGGGGGGGGCCTATTACAATGAGCAGTTCTTC. It translates to CSASGGAYYNEQFF.

The sample holds many counts of this clonotype. This chain joins TRBV12-3 or TRBV12-4 and TRBJ2-1; D is tentatively TRBD1 or TRBD2 (5 bases each). Trimming cost V 6 bases and J 6 bases, with 9 bases left between them. There are 12 residues in the CDR3. The DNA for the CDR3 is TGTGCCAGCAGCTCCGGGGCCAATGAGCAGTTCTTC. Translating gives CASSSGANEQFF.

The J gene is TRBJ2-4, the V gene TRBV20-1; D is perhaps TRBD2 (5 bases). V shed 4 bases and J shed 1 base, with 20 bases lying between them. CDR3 length: 17 amino acids. Germline V gene data show CDR1 as DFQATT and CDR2 as SNEGSKA (reference sequence). CDR3 sequence: CSANGVRAETAKNIQYF. Here the CDR3 DNA reads TGCAGTGCTAACGGGGTCCGCGCGGAGACGGCCAAAAACATTCAGTACTTC.

This clonotype appeared many times. The V call is TRBV7-9, the J call TRBJ2-7; a possible D gene is TRBD1 (5 bases). The CDR3 contains 13 residues. V was shortened by 5 bases and J by 5 bases, with 13 bases between the two germline ends. CDR1 and CDR2 (germline): SEHNR, FQNEAQ (reference sequence). The CDR3 sequence is CASSPRVVHEQYV. DNA for the CDR3: TGTGCCAGCAGCCCCAGGGTTGTACACGAGCAGTACGTC.

The gene calls are TRBV6-7 and TRBJ2-7; TRBD2 matches 8 bases. Being an ORF, TRBV6-7 has a function that is uncertain. Trimming took 3 bases from V and 0 from J; bases not matched to a gene: 7. The CDR3 has 16 residues. This CDR3 is CASSYQTGTSSYEQYV. Here the CDR3 DNA reads TGTGCCAGCAGTTATCAGACCGGGACTAGCTCCTACGAGCAGTACGTC.

This clonotype was seen a few times. J is TRBJ2-3 and V is TRBV27; 10 bases map to TRBD2. V shed 0 bases and J 0 bases; nucleotides not matched to a gene: 6. The CDR3 runs to 18 residues. Germline assignment: CDR1 MNHEY and CDR2 SMNVEV (reference sequence). This CDR3 is CASSLSKRGGLSTDTQYF. For the CDR3, the DNA is TGTGCCAGCAGTTTATCGAAGCGGGGGGGCCTAAGCACAGATACGCAGTATTTT.

This chain joins TRBV5-4 and TRBJ1-1; no firm D call. With 7 bases removed from V and 2 bases from J, the gap between germline ends came to 15 bases. The CDR3 length is 14 residues. Germline-derived CDR1 and CDR2 are SGHNT and YYREEE (reference sequence). The CDR3 reads CASPHIDGNTEAFF. In DNA form, the CDR3 reads TGTGCCAGCCCACACATCGACGGTAACACTGAAGCTTTCTTT. Full variable domain (outside the CDR3, taken from reference TRBV5-4 and TRBJ1-1): ETGVTQSPTHLIKTRGQQVTLRCSSQSGHNTVSWYQQALGQGPQFIFQYYREEENGRGNFPPRFSGLQFPNYSSELNVNALELDDSALYLCASPHIDGNTEAFFGQGTRLTVV.